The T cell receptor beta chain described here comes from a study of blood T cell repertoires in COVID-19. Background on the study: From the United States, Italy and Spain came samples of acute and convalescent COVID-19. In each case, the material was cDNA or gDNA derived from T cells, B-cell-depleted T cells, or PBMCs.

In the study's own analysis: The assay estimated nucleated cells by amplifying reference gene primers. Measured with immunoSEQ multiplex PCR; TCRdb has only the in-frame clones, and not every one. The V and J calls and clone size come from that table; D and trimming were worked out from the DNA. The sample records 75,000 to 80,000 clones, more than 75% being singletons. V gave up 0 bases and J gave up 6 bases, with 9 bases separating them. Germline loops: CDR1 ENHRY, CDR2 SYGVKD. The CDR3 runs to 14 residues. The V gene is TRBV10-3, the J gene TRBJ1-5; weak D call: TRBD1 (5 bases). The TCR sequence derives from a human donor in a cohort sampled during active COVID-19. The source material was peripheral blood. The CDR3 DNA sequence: TGTGCCATCAGTGAGTCCAGGGTGGGTCAGCCCCAGCATTTT. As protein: CAISESRVGQPQHF.